There are a few counts of the clone carrying this T cell receptor (beta chain). The antigen remains unidentified. A second about 7 to 12 cycle PCR used barcoded and J-beta primers. TCRdb recomputed calls from the 5' RACE reads with MiXCR, one row per CDR3 protein. This table has 650,000 to 950,000 distinct CDR3 sequences, under 55% appearing once. The CDR3 extends over 21 amino acids. Trimming removed 5 bases from V and 7 bases from J; junction bases left unmatched: 27. CDR1 is SGHAT, CDR2 FQNNGV, per germline. These data come from a study of blood T cells in healthy people across ages. The overall study: Through template switching, about one barcoded beta molecule was captured per two T cells, as measured in model experiments. Whole-study findings and limits: A strong correlation was found between TCR beta diversity and the percentage of naive T cells. Any conclusive comparison of naive versus antigen-experienced cells was prevented by using unsorted PBMCs. Unknown CMV status may confound age-related changes in expanded clones.

The sequence came from a man aged 55 to 70 in good health. The sample taken for sequencing was blood. V is TRBV11-2 and J is TRBJ2-1, with TRBD2 matching 9 bases. CDR3 coding DNA: TGTGCCAGCAGCAAAACCGGGGCGCAGCTATCTCTAGCGGGGAAGAATAATGAGCAGTTCTTC. It yields the protein CASSKTGAQLSLAGKNNEQFF.